This entry lists 18 T cell receptor beta chains sequenced from one sample in a study of blood T cells in healthy people across ages (dated by TCRdb to between 2015 and 2017). The library was generated by 5' RACE. The instrument was an Illumina HiSeq 2500. A second roughly 6 to 12 cycle PCR used a sample-barcoded 5' primer and a J-beta primer mix. TCRdb redid the processing of the public reads, applying fastp at Q25 and MiXCR, and retained in-frame beta chains. Merged by CDR3 protein, the rows form single entries marked with the most common genes and DNA. Across this sample there are some 700,000 distinct CDR3 sequences, with roughly 41% seen only once. Jointly, the top ten make up more than 20% of the sample. Sequenced sample: blood. These receptors were obtained from an older woman in good health.

The chain joins TRBV12-3 or TRBV12-4 to TRBJ2-1; 9 bases agree with TRBD1. The CDR3 has 16 amino acids. V shed 4 bases, J shed 1 base, and the junction held 5 bases outside the gene matches. CDR3: CASSWSGTGSYNEQFF. The CDR3 nucleotides are TGTGCCAGCAGTTGGAGCGGGACAGGGTCCTACAATGAGCAGTTCTTC.

The V and J genes are TRBV27 and TRBJ2-1, with 8 bases aligning to TRBD2. Unmatched junction bases numbered 5, after V lost 6 bases and J lost 10 bases. Germline values: CDR1 MNHEY, CDR2 SMNVEV (reference sequence). This CDR3 region has 12 residues. CDR3 DNA: TGTGCCAGCAGCCACGGGAGGGAGGAGCAGTTCTTC. It codes for CASSHGREEQFF.

This clonotype was seen a handful of times. The V and J genes are TRBV25-1 and TRBJ1-2, with 9 bases aligning to TRBD1. CDR1 and CDR2 from the germline V gene are MGHDK and SYGVNS. With 3 bases clipped from V and 7 bases from J, the junction kept 6 bases outside the gene matches. The CDR3 is made up of 14 amino acids. The CDR3 spells CASSDSGTGFGYTF. The CDR3 coding sequence is TGTGCCAGCAGTGATTCCGGGACAGGGTTTGGCTACACCTTC.

This chain links TRBV11-2 with TRBJ1-2; 7 bases are a match to TRBD1. This CDR3 spans 15 amino acids. Trimming at V came to 0 bases and at J to 5 bases, leaving 6 bases not matched to a gene. Per the germline V gene, CDR1 is SGHAT and CDR2 is FQNNGV. CDR3 in amino acids: CASSLDFAGGYGYTF. The DNA for the CDR3 is TGTGCCAGCAGCTTAGATTTTGCAGGGGGGTATGGCTACACCTTC.

The rearrangement joins TRBV20-1 to TRBJ2-7; 9 bases are shared with TRBD2. Germline values: CDR1 DFQATT, CDR2 SNEGSKA (reference sequence). The J segment lost 1 base and the V segment lost 5 bases, leaving 6 bases of the junction unmatched. The CDR3 has 14 amino acids. The CDR3 sequence is CSALTLAGSYEQYF. The CDR3 nucleotides are TGCAGTGCTCTGACCCTAGCGGGGTCCTACGAGCAGTACTTC.

The chain links TRBV29-1 to TRBJ1-1; a weak D match, TRBD1 (5 bases). V was shortened by 7 bases and J by 1 base, with 13 bases between the two germline ends. This CDR3 is built from 13 residues. The germline V gene has CDR1 SQVTM and CDR2 ANQGSEA. The CDR3 region has the DNA TGCAGCGGAAGTAGGGGACCGAACACTGAAGCTTTCTTT. It is translated as CSGSRGPNTEAFF.

Details on this clonotype: This may stem from a read error, because a much larger clone lies one nucleotide away. V usage is TRBV6-6 and J usage is TRBJ2-1; D not certain. Germline V gene sequence: CDR1 MNHNY, CDR2 SVGAGI (reference sequence). The CDR3 is 15 amino acids. With 4 bases removed from V and 10 bases from J, the gap between germline ends came to 20 bases. The CDR3 spells CASSFIGRNVYEQFF. The DNA for the CDR3 is TGTGCCAGCAGTTTTATAGGGCGGAATGTATACGAGCAGTTCTTC.

This clonotype turned up a few times. CDR3 nucleotides: TGTGCCAGCAGCCCTCTCCCCCAGGGACCCAGGGGGAACACTGAAGCTTTCTTT. Protein product: CASSPLPQGPRGNTEAFF. This chain connects TRBV7-6 to TRBJ1-1; TRBD1 might be the D (6 bases). Germline-derived CDR1 and CDR2 are SGHVS and FNYEAQ. V was clipped by 5 bases and J by 1 base, with 23 bases between them. The CDR3 has 18 residues.

The chain is built from TRBV7-3 and TRBJ1-3, with D hard to call. V lost 11 bases and J lost 3, with 17 bases in between. In germline, CDR1 is SGHTA, CDR2 FQGTGA. The CDR3 has 14 residues. The CDR3, as DNA: TGTGCCTGCATCCCTTTGGATTATGGAAACACCATATATTTT. Translating it yields CACIPLDYGNTIYF.

The gene calls are TRBV29-1 and TRBJ2-7, with no clear D. The CDR3 extends over 13 amino acids. Germline V gives CDR1 SQVTM, CDR2 ANQGSEA. The ends were cut back, 4 bases at V and 0 bases at J, with 10 bases in the middle. The CDR3 DNA reads TGCAGCGTTGTTCCACTAAGCTCCTACGAGCAGTACTTC. This gives the protein CSVVPLSSYEQYF.

The chain recombines TRBV20-1 with TRBJ1-5; 11 bases are shared with TRBD1. Germline-derived CDR1 and CDR2 are DFQATT and SNEGSKA (reference sequence). V gave up 1 base and J gave up 6 bases; unmatched junction bases: 11. CDR3 length equals 17 residues. CDR3 sequence (DNA): TGCAGTGCTAGAGGTCGGGACAGGGGGAAGTGGAGTCAGCCCCAGCATTTT. Translation: CSARGRDRGKWSQPQHF.

The chain employs TRBV20-1 and TRBJ1-2; a possible D gene is TRBD1 (5 bases). The CDR3 spans 14 residues. Germline values: CDR1 DFQATT, CDR2 SNEGSKA (reference sequence). V lost 3 bases, J lost 4 bases, and 15 bases lay in between. CDR3 in amino acids: CSARTALRGYGYTF. In nucleotides, the CDR3 is TGCAGTGCTAGGACGGCCCTAAGGGGCTATGGCTACACCTTC.

This rearrangement joins TRBV6-2 or TRBV6-3 to TRBJ1-4, with TRBD1 identical over 7 bases. J was trimmed by 5 bases and V by 8 bases; bases with no gene match: 5. Germline-derived CDR1 and CDR2 are MNHEY and SVGEGT. CDR3 length: 13 residues. The CDR3 reads CASRDSGNEKLFF. Written as DNA, the CDR3 is TGTGCCAGCCGGGACAGTGGGAATGAAAAACTGTTTTTT.

This chain joins TRBV2 and TRBJ2-5, with no clear D. Germline V gene sequence: CDR1 SNHLY, CDR2 FYNNEI. V lost 6 bases and J lost 0, with 11 bases in between. CDR3 length: 14 amino acids. This CDR3 reads CASRVVKYQETQYF. The CDR3 DNA follows: TGTGCCAGCAGGGTGGTCAAGTACCAAGAGACCCAGTACTTC.

The chain joins TRBV6-2 or TRBV6-3 to TRBJ2-2; D is unclear. With 2 bases removed from V and 5 bases from J, the gap between germline ends came to 9 bases. Germline values: CDR1 MNHEY, CDR2 SVGEGT. This CDR3 has 14 amino acids. The CDR3 spells CASSYGLVTGELFF. The CDR3 nucleotides are TGTGCCAGCAGTTACGGTCTAGTTACCGGGGAGCTGTTTTTT.

The chain combines TRBV3-1 with TRBJ1-5; D not resolved. The V gene lost 1 base and the J gene lost 2 bases, with 12 bases spanning the gap. This CDR3 contains 16 residues. CDR1 is LGHDT, CDR2 YNNKEL, per germline (reference sequence). Here the CDR3 DNA reads TGTGCCAGCAGCCAAGGGGGAGGTGGGGGCAATCAGCCCCAGCATTTT. The encoded protein is CASSQGGGGGNQPQHF.

This clonotype has a count of ten or more. The V and J genes are TRBV6-6 and TRBJ2-5, with D possibly matching TRBD1 (5 bases). CDR3 length: 14 amino acids. The V end was cut by 8 bases, the J end by 2 bases, with 15 bases between. Germline-derived CDR1 and CDR2 are MNHNY and SVGAGI (reference sequence). The CDR3 protein is CASYPPGLQETQYF. For the CDR3, the DNA is TGTGCCAGCTACCCTCCAGGGTTGCAAGAGACCCAGTACTTC.

There are many counts of this clonotype. J is TRBJ2-7 and V is TRBV28; D possibly uses TRBD1 or TRBD2 (5 bases each). Germline assignment: CDR1 MDHEN and CDR2 SYDVKM. The CDR3 has 13 amino acids. Trimming cost V 3 bases and J 3 bases, with 9 bases left between them. The CDR3 DNA is TGTGCCAGCAGTTTGGGGGTGGGCTACGAGCAGTACTTC. Protein: CASSLGVGYEQYF.